This note documents a single T cell receptor beta chain sequence. Antigen: not known. The PCR employed 60 Vbeta primers together with 13 Jbeta primers. Only in-frame clones appear in the TCRdb table, and some are missing; sequencing was by immunoSEQ multiplex PCR. The sample consists of almost 200,000 clones, roughly three quarters of them appearing once. This record belongs to a study of cytomegalovirus exposure and HLA in healthy donors. Germline values: CDR1 SQVTM, CDR2 ANQGSEA. The CDR3 totals 13 residues. The V gene end was trimmed by 5 bases and the J gene end by 4 bases; junction bases not matched to a gene: 3. Study findings and constraints: Presence/absence results assume similar sequencing depth per donor, which may not hold. As immune exposure information, only CMV serostatus was available.

This sequence joins TRBV29-1 and TRBJ1-1; 11 bases are a match to TRBD1. The sequenced sample consisted of PBMCs. The sequence was collected from a male donor in good health and CMV-seropositive. As DNA, the CDR3 is TGCAGCGTTCAGGGGACAGGGGGCACTGAAGCTTTCTTT. It yields the protein CSVQGTGGTEAFF.